These 7 T cell receptor beta chains were all obtained from the same sample, sequenced in a study of T cell changes during pregnancy in multiple sclerosis. TCRdb's table, derived via immunoSEQ multiplex PCR, lists solely in-frame clones and lacks some. The sample shows approximately 80,000 clones, just over 90% of them seen only once. The source material was peripheral blood, sampled in the second trimester of pregnancy. All receptors come from a female donor in good health, enrolled as a control in a pregnancy study.

The chain employs TRBV27 and TRBJ1-1, with TRBD1 as a possible D gene (5 bases). V lost 2 bases and J lost 5, with 15 bases in between. This CDR3 contains 15 residues. Germline lookup yields CDR1 MNHEY and CDR2 SMNVEV (reference sequence). Here the CDR3 reads CASSLASGVGTEAFF. The CDR3 DNA reads TGTGCCAGCAGTTTAGCGTCGGGGGTAGGTACTGAAGCTTTCTTT.

The chain carries TRBV7-9 and TRBJ2-7, with 8 bases aligning to TRBD2. Germline loops: CDR1 SEHNR, CDR2 FQNEAQ (reference sequence). CDR3 length equals 14 residues. Trimming took 3 bases from V and 4 from J; bases not matched to a gene: 5. Here the CDR3 DNA reads TGTGCCAGCAGCTTTTCAAGCGGGGGATACGAGCAGTACTTC. Protein product: CASSFSSGGYEQYF.

The chain employs TRBV5-1 and TRBJ2-2, with TRBD1 as a possible D gene (5 bases). Germline V gene sequence: CDR1 SGHRS, CDR2 YFSETQ. This CDR3 has 12 amino acids. Trimming shortened V by 4 bases and J by 8 bases, and 9 bases separated the two germline ends. CDR3 protein: CASSGDSGELFF. The CDR3 coding sequence is TGCGCCAGCAGCGGTGACAGTGGGGAGCTGTTTTTT.

The count of this clone is one. The chain couples TRBV30 to TRBJ1-1; D unclear. The CDR3 loop spans 13 amino acids. Trimming removed 5 bases at V and 1 base at J, with 11 bases between. CDR1 GTSNPN and CDR2 SVGIG come from the germline V gene (reference sequence). CDR3 DNA: TGTGCCTGGGATAAGACGGGGAACACTGAAGCTTTCTTT. Amino acid sequence: CAWDKTGNTEAFF.

As regards this clone: Other nucleotide sequences in the sample specify the same CDR3. The chain links TRBV11-2 to TRBJ1-2; 7 bases agree with TRBD1. Germline loops: CDR1 SGHAT, CDR2 FQNNGV. CDR3 size: 13 residues. Trimming took 1 base from V and 6 from J; bases not matched to a gene: 2. CDR3 nucleotide sequence: TGTGCCAGCAGCTTAGGGCAGGGGGATGGCTACACCTTC. Encoded protein: CASSLGQGDGYTF. Using reference TRBV11-2 and TRBJ1-2 for the parts outside the CDR3, the full variable domain is EAGVAQSPRYKIIEKRQSVAFWCNPISGHATLYWYQQILGQGPKLLIQFQNNGVVDDSQLPKDRFSAERLKGVDSTLKIQPAKLEDSAVYLCASSLGQGDGYTFGSGTRLTVV.

The chain couples TRBV5-1 to TRBJ2-3; D not resolved. The V gene lost 0 bases and the J gene lost 5 bases, with 13 bases spanning the gap. Germline V gene lookup returns CDR1 SGHRS and CDR2 YFSETQ. The CDR3 extends over 15 amino acids. The CDR3 bases are TGCGCCAGCAGCTTGGCACCAGGTTTAGGAGATACGCAGTATTTT. Protein product: CASSLAPGLGDTQYF.

This clone occurred once. This chain uses TRBV11-3 with TRBJ1-1; D remains ambiguous. CDR3 length equals 15 residues. Looked up from germline, CDR1 is SGHNT and CDR2 is YENEEA. V shed 5 bases and J shed 0 bases, with 13 bases lying between them. In nucleotides, the CDR3 is TGTGCCAGCAGCCCCGTCCCGGGTTTGAACACTGAAGCTTTCTTT. It codes for CASSPVPGLNTEAFF.